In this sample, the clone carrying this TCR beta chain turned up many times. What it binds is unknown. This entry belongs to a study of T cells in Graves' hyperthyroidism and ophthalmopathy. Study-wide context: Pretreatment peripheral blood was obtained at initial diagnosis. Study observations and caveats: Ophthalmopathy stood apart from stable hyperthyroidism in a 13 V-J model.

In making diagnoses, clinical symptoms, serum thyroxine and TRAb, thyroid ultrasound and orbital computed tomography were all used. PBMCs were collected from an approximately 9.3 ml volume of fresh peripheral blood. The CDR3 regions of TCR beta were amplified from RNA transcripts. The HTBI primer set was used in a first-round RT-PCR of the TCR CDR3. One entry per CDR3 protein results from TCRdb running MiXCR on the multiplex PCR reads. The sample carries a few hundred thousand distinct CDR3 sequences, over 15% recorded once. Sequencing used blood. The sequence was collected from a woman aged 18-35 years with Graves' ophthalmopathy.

The CDR3 protein is CASSLDFNYGYTF. In DNA, the CDR3 is TGTGCCAGCAGCTTGGACTTTAACTATGGCTACACCTTC. The rearrangement uses TRBV7-8 and TRBJ1-2; no reliable D call. Trimming removed 3 bases from V and 1 base from J, with 6 bases in between. There are 13 residues in the CDR3. The germline CDR1 and CDR2 sequences are SGHVS and FQNEAQ.